The next 16 T cell receptor beta chains were all read from a single sample in a study of T-cell reconstitution after alpha-beta-depleted transplantation in children. Construction of the TCRbeta library involved unique molecular identifiers. MiXCR, run by TCRdb on the PCR reads, gives a single entry per CDR3 protein. The sample has more than 120,000 distinct CDR3 sequences; 8.8% are singletons. Sequencing used PBMCs, mostly from graft donor cells, obtained 180 days after TCRalphabeta/CD19-depleted stem cell transplant. The source is a female patient between 2 and 15 years old who had a stem cell transplant for congenital amegakaryocytic thrombocytopenia, so the T cells may come from the graft donor.

This clonotype was counted at least ten times. CDR3: CSATSQTSGGSYEQYF. The DNA of the CDR3 is TGCAGTGCTACATCACAAACTAGCGGGGGATCCTACGAGCAGTACTTC. The chain recombines TRBV20-1 with TRBJ2-7, with TRBD2 matching 11 bases. Germline trimming cut 4 bases from V and 1 base from J; bases unmatched to any gene: 9. Germline CDR1 and CDR2: DFQATT and SNEGSKA (reference sequence). This CDR3 is built from 16 residues.

In its sample, this clonotype was seen a few times. The chain has TRBV20-1 and TRBJ2-3, with 7 bases identical to TRBD2. The CDR3 spans 16 residues. CDR1 and CDR2 (germline): DFQATT, SNEGSKA (reference sequence). V gave up 3 bases and J gave up 4 bases; unmatched junction bases: 13. CDR3 coding DNA: TGCAGTGCTAGTGGCCGAGTTGCGGGAGCTCCAGATACGCAGTATTTT. Translated: CSASGRVAGAPDTQYF.

This clonotype was seen a handful of times. The genes are TRBV11-1 and TRBJ1-1, with D uncertain. With 7 bases removed from V and 5 bases from J, the gap between germline ends came to 17 bases. Germline lookup yields CDR1 SGHAT and CDR2 FQDESV (reference sequence). CDR3 length: 14 residues. The CDR3 loop reads CASTDPFGRTEAFF. The CDR3 DNA is TGTGCCAGCACCGACCCGTTTGGGAGAACTGAAGCTTTCTTT. The variable domain in full, with the rest retrieved from reference TRBV11-1 and TRBJ1-1, is EAEVAQSPRYKITEKSQAVAFWCDPISGHATLYWYRQILGQGPELLVQFQDESVVDDSQLPKDRFSAERLKGVDSTLKIQPAELGDSAMYLCASTDPFGRTEAFFGQGTRLTVV.

The rearrangement uses TRBV12-3 or TRBV12-4 and TRBJ2-7; 8 bases match TRBD2. CDR3 length: 14 residues. J lost 6 bases, V lost 5 bases, and 9 bases had no gene match. CDR3 nucleotides: TGTGCCAGCAGTCTTCGACCGGGAGGGGGCGAGCAGTACTTC. Its translation: CASSLRPGGGEQYF.

This clonotype was seen only a few times. The V call is TRBV28, the J call TRBJ2-7; 7 bases match TRBD2. CDR3 length: 14 amino acids. Germline V lookup: CDR1 MDHEN, CDR2 SYDVKM. V lost 7 bases and J lost 3; bases outside the gene matches: 9. This chain's CDR3 is CASKRLAIGYEQYF. DNA of the CDR3: TGTGCCAGCAAACGACTAGCTATCGGCTACGAGCAGTACTTC.

The sample holds a few counts of this clonotype. The chain links TRBV6-1 to TRBJ1-6; possible D gene TRBD1, 5 bases. This CDR3 spans 14 amino acids. Between the trimmed V and J ends, which lost 1 base and 10 bases, there was a span of 11 bases. Germline lookup yields CDR1 MNHNS and CDR2 SASEGT. Here the CDR3 reads CASSEGWGKSPLHF. In nucleotides, the CDR3 is TGTGCCAGCAGTGAAGGGTGGGGGAAGTCACCCCTCCACTTT.

Of note for this clonotype: A much larger clone is a single base away; this may be a read error. This sequence joins TRBV5-1 and TRBJ2-3, with a possible D match to TRBD1 (6 bases). Germline-derived CDR1 and CDR2 are SGHRS and YFSETQ. This CDR3 comprises 16 residues. The CDR3 DNA reads TGCGCCAGCAGCCCAACGGCAGGGGTCCGGACAGATGCGCAGTATTTT. Protein sequence: CASSPTAGVRTDAQYF. Filled out from reference TRBV5-1 and TRBJ2-3, the complete variable domain reads KAGVTQTPRYLIKTRGQQVTLSCSPISGHRSVSWYQQTPGQGLQFLFEYFSETQRNKGNFPGRFSGRQFSNSRSEMNVSTLELGDSALYLCASSPTAGVRTDAQYFGPGTRLTVL.

This clonotype was counted ten times or more. The chain carries TRBV20-1 and TRBJ2-1; 9 nucleotides line up with TRBD1. Germline CDR1 DFQATT, CDR2 SNEGSKA (reference sequence). The trim removed 6 bases at V and 9 bases at J, leaving 12 bases unmatched. The CDR3 runs to 14 residues. The CDR3 DNA reads TGCAGTGCCCCTCGGCCCGGGACAGGGAGTGAGCAGTTCTTC. Protein sequence: CSAPRPGTGSEQFF.

The rearrangement links TRBV14 to TRBJ1-2; D is ambiguous. This CDR3 has 13 amino acids. The germline V gene has CDR1 SGHDN and CDR2 FVKESK. V was trimmed by 0 bases and J by 4 bases, leaving 6 bases between them. CDR3 sequence: CASSQDWSYGYTF. The CDR3 nucleotides read TGTGCCAGCAGCCAAGATTGGTCCTATGGCTACACCTTC.

This clonotype was counted a few times. CDR3 sequence: CASSQRGETYEQYF. In DNA form, the CDR3 reads TGTGCCAGCAGCCAGAGGGGAGAGACCTACGAGCAGTACTTC. The genes are TRBV3-1 and TRBJ2-7; tentatively, D is TRBD1 or TRBD2 (5 bases each). This CDR3 has 14 residues. Trimming stripped 3 bases from V and 2 bases from J, with 11 bases between. Germline CDR1 and CDR2: LGHDT and YNNKEL (reference sequence).

The CDR3 DNA reads TGCAGTGCTAGCAGAGGGGGTAGCAATCAGCCCCAGCATTTT. Its protein is CSASRGGSNQPQHF. The rearrangement joins TRBV20-1 to TRBJ1-5; D may be TRBD1 (6 bases). Trimming stripped 3 bases from V and 0 bases from J, with 9 bases between. The CDR3 contains 14 residues. Germline V gene data show CDR1 as DFQATT and CDR2 as SNEGSKA (reference sequence).

The sample holds many counts of this clonotype. V is TRBV12-3 or TRBV12-4 and J is TRBJ2-5; TRBD2 matches 7 bases. The CDR3 is 13 amino acids. The ends lost 3 bases at V and 5 bases at J; junction bases unmatched: 3. The CDR3 DNA reads as TGTGCCAGCAGTTTCAGCGGGGTTGAGACCCAGTACTTC. Translated, it gives CASSFSGVETQYF.

At least ten counts were recorded for this clonotype. This sequence joins TRBV20-1 and TRBJ2-2, with D possibly matching TRBD1 (6 bases). CDR1 is DFQATT and CDR2 is SNEGSKA in the germline V gene (reference sequence). Trimming removed 2 bases at V and 4 bases at J, with 14 bases between. This CDR3 is 15 amino acids long. DNA of the CDR3: TGCAGTGCTAGATTCCACAGGGAGACCACCGGGGAGCTGTTTTTT. Residues: CSARFHRETTGELFF.

The table lists this clonotype with many counts. The chain combines TRBV11-2 with TRBJ2-1; no firm D call. From germline, CDR1 is SGHAT and CDR2 FQNNGV. The CDR3 covers 15 residues. V was trimmed by 1 base and J by 4 bases, leaving 11 bases between them. This chain's CDR3 is CASSLVVGSYNEQFF. The CDR3 DNA is TGTGCCAGCAGCTTAGTTGTGGGCTCATACAATGAGCAGTTCTTC.

This clonotype was seen many times. The chain uses TRBV5-1 and TRBJ2-7; TRBD2 might be the D (6 bases). Germline CDR1 SGHRS, CDR2 YFSETQ. V lost 4 bases and J lost 6, with 11 bases in between. The CDR3 loop spans 12 amino acids. DNA for the CDR3: TGCGCCAGCAGCGCCCAGGGAGGCGAGCAGTACTTC. Translated: CASSAQGGEQYF.

This chain connects TRBV18 to TRBJ2-2; D possibly corresponds to TRBD1 (5 bases). Trimming cost V 1 base and J 5 bases, with 11 bases left between them. The CDR3 is 15 residues long. CDR1 is KGHSH and CDR2 is LQKENI in the germline V gene. CDR3 DNA: TGTGCCAGCTCACCACGTGCAGGGCATACCGGGGAGCTGTTTTTT. Encoded protein: CASSPRAGHTGELFF.